Here is one T cell receptor (beta chain) with its context. Its antigen is still unknown. Execution of the assay was at deep level. Assay: immunoSEQ multiplex PCR; the TCRdb copy retains only in-frame clones and omits some. Among millions of clones listed, about 95% were seen once. Terminally differentiated effector memory CD45RA+ cells were excluded from the naive CD8 cells, which were CD45RO-negative and positively selected for CCR7. The data derive from a study of shared clonotypes between healthy human individuals. Study results and caveats: Naive subsets generally had larger estimated richness than memory subsets.

Trimming left V 5 bases short and J 4 bases short, with 8 bases between. Germline CDR1 is MDHEN and CDR2 is SYDVKM. The CDR3 consists of 12 residues. The clonotype comes from a man between 18 and 35 years old in good health. The sample comprised naive CD8+ T cells sorted from blood. The chain couples TRBV28 to TRBJ1-2; the D gene is possibly TRBD1 (6 bases). The CDR3: CASSGDIYGYTF. As DNA, the CDR3 is TGTGCCAGCAGTGGGGACATCTATGGCTACACCTTC.